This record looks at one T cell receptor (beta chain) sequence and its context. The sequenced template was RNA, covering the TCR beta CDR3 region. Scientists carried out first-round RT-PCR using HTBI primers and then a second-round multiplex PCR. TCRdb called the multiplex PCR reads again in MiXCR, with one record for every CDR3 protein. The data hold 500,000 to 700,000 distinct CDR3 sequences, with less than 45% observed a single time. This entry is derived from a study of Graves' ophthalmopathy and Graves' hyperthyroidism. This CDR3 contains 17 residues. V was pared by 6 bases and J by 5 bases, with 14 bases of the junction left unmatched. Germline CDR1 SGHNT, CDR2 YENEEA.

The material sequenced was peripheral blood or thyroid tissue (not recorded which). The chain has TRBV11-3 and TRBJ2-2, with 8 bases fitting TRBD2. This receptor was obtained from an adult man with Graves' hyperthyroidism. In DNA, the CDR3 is TGTGCCAGCAGGGGATACACCGGGACTAGGGGGACCGGGGAGCTGTTTTTT. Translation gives CASRGYTGTRGTGELFF.